This is a list of T cell receptor beta chains from one sample in a study of T cells in Graves' hyperthyroidism and ophthalmopathy. TCRdb reanalysed the multiplex PCR reads using MiXCR and keeps one entry per CDR3 protein. This sample carries fewer than 350,000 distinct CDR3 sequences, roughly 15% of them seen once, and the ten largest clones take roughly 7.9%. The sample comprised blood. These receptors all stem from a woman between 40 and 50 years old with Graves' hyperthyroidism. CDR3s include the opening cysteine and the closing phenylalanine or tryptophan. D genes are given only for firm matches. Some rows mark clone size as missing; the rest say once, few, many or name a class of expanded clone.

size: many; J: TRBJ1-5; V: TRBV4-2; D: -; DNA: TGTGCCAGCAGCCTAGGAATGTATAGCAATCAGCCCCAGCATTTT; CDR3: CASSLGMYSNQPQHF
size: many; J: TRBJ1-5; V: TRBV5-6; D: TRBD1; DNA: TGTGCCAGCAGCTGGGGACAGAATAGCAATCAGCCCCAGCATTTT; CDR3: CASSWGQNSNQPQHF
size: many; J: TRBJ1-5; V: TRBV6-2/TRBV6-3; D: -; DNA: TGTGCCAGCAGTTTGAGGCAGGGCGTGAATCAGCCCCAGCATTTT; CDR3: CASSLRQGVNQPQHF
size: many; J: TRBJ2-5; V: TRBV27; D: TRBD1; DNA: TGTGCCAGCAGTTCCCCTCGGGACAGGGGGCGGGAGACCCAGTACTTC; CDR3: CASSSPRDRGRETQYF
size: -; J: TRBJ2-7; V: TRBV19; D: TRBD1; DNA: TGTGCCAGTAGTATAATTCATGGGACAGGTTACGAGCAGTACTTC; CDR3: CASSIIHGTGYEQYF
size: many; J: TRBJ2-7; V: TRBV11-2; D: TRBD2; DNA: TGTGCCAGCAGCGGACGTCCGGGACTAGCCTACGAGCAGTACTTC; CDR3: CASSGRPGLAYEQYF
size: -; J: TRBJ1-1; V: TRBV7-9; D: TRBD1; DNA: TGTGCCAGCAGCGCAGACAGGGGGAGCGTGAACACTGAAGCTTTCTTT; CDR3: CASSADRGSVNTEAFF
size: many; J: TRBJ1-3; V: TRBV2; D: -; DNA: TGTGCCAGCAACGAACAGAGAAACTCTGGAAACACCATATATTTT; CDR3: CASNEQRNSGNTIYF
size: many; J: TRBJ1-2; V: TRBV4-1; D: TRBD1; DNA: TGCGCCAGCAGCCAAGCGACAGGGGGAGACTATGGCTACACCTTC; CDR3: CASSQATGGDYGYTF
size: many; J: TRBJ2-2; V: TRBV12-3/TRBV12-4; D: -; DNA: TGTGCCAGCAGTCAAAACCGTGGGCCTCGGTACACCGGGGAGCTGTTTTTT; CDR3: CASSQNRGPRYTGELFF
size: many; J: TRBJ2-1; V: TRBV11-2; D: -; DNA: TGTGCCAGCAGCTTACGAAGCCAGCAGTTCTTC; CDR3: CASSLRSQQFF
size: -; J: TRBJ2-2; V: TRBV15; D: TRBD2; DNA: TGTGCCACCAGCAGACCCCTAGCGGGGGGAACCGGGGAGCTGTTTTTT; CDR3: CATSRPLAGGTGELFF
size: many; J: TRBJ1-1; V: TRBV20-1; D: -; DNA: TGCAGTGCTAGAGATAATAGGTACACTGAAGCTTTCTTT; CDR3: CSARDNRYTEAFF
size: -; J: TRBJ2-2; V: TRBV24-1; D: TRBD1; DNA: TGTGCCACCAGTGAGGACAGGGGGTCCGACACCGGGGAGCTGTTTTTT; CDR3: CATSEDRGSDTGELFF
size: many; J: TRBJ2-2; V: TRBV6-5; D: TRBD1; DNA: TGTGCCAGCAGTTACTCGGGACAGGGCCACGGGGAGCTGTTTTTT; CDR3: CASSYSGQGHGELFF
size: many; J: TRBJ2-7; V: TRBV20-1; D: TRBD2; DNA: TGCAGTGCTACCCCGACTAGCGGGAGTGGCGAGCAGTACTTC; CDR3: CSATPTSGSGEQYF
size: few; J: TRBJ2-3; V: TRBV5-1; D: TRBD1; DNA: TGCGCCAGCAGCTTGGAGGGACAGGGAAGTGATACGCAGTATTTT; CDR3: CASSLEGQGSDTQYF
size: many; J: TRBJ2-2; V: TRBV6-1; D: -; DNA: TGTGCCAGCAGTTATCCGGCAGGGAACACCGGGGAGCTGTTTTTT; CDR3: CASSYPAGNTGELFF
size: many; J: TRBJ1-2; V: TRBV30; D: -; DNA: TGTGCCTGGAGCGGCAGACGTACCTTCTATGGCTACACCTTC; CDR3: CAWSGRRTFYGYTF
size: many; J: TRBJ2-1; V: TRBV28; D: TRBD2; DNA: TGTGCCAGCAGGCGGGGACTAGCGGGATCCTACAATGAGCAGTTCTTC; CDR3: CASRRGLAGSYNEQFF
size: many; J: TRBJ2-7; V: TRBV6-1; D: -; DNA: TGTGCCAGCACTCAGGGCAGCCGCTACGAGCAGTACTTC; CDR3: CASTQGSRYEQYF
size: many; J: TRBJ1-6; V: TRBV12-3/TRBV12-4; D: -; DNA: TGTGCCAGCAGTTTAGGCAGGGCAACGAATTCACCCCTCCACTTT; CDR3: CASSLGRATNSPLHF
size: many; J: TRBJ1-5; V: TRBV29-1; D: -; DNA: TGCAGCGTTGGAAGAGGCAGCAATCAGCCCCAGCATTTT; CDR3: CSVGRGSNQPQHF
size: -; J: TRBJ2-3; V: TRBV13; D: -; DNA: TGTGCCAGCAGTAGGAGGCCGACAGAAGGAGATACGCAGTATTTT; CDR3: CASSRRPTEGDTQYF
size: few; J: TRBJ2-1; V: TRBV5-1; D: -; DNA: TGCGCCAGCAGCCTATACCCCCGGATGGAGAATGAGCAGTTCTTC; CDR3: CASSLYPRMENEQFF
size: many; J: TRBJ1-2; V: TRBV10-3; D: -; DNA: TGTGCCATCAGTGCCAGGTCCCAAACGGATGGCTACACCTTC; CDR3: CAISARSQTDGYTF
size: many; J: TRBJ2-7; V: TRBV7-9; D: -; DNA: TGTGCCAGCAGCTTCTCCGGCCTCGAGCAGTACTTC; CDR3: CASSFSGLEQYF
size: many; J: TRBJ2-5; V: TRBV24-1; D: -; DNA: TGTGCCCCGAGTGAGTTTGGGACCCAGTACTTC; CDR3: CAPSEFGTQYF
size: many; J: TRBJ1-1; V: TRBV27; D: -; DNA: TGTGCCAGCAGTTTTTCTTCCCTGAACACTGAAGCTTTCTTT; CDR3: CASSFSSLNTEAFF
size: -; J: TRBJ2-7; V: TRBV20-1; D: TRBD2; DNA: TGCAGTGCTAGAGTATCGGGGAATCTAGCGGGAGGGTCCTACGAGCAGTACTTC; CDR3: CSARVSGNLAGGSYEQYF
size: many; J: TRBJ1-2; V: TRBV5-1; D: -; DNA: TGCGCCAGCAGCGGAGAAGTAGTGGGCAGTGGCTACACCTTC; CDR3: CASSGEVVGSGYTF
size: many; J: TRBJ2-3; V: TRBV28; D: -; DNA: TGTGCCAGCAGTTTACGGGGTCGCACAGATACGCAGTATTTT; CDR3: CASSLRGRTDTQYF
size: many; J: TRBJ2-4; V: TRBV12-3/TRBV12-4; D: TRBD2; DNA: TGTGCCAGCAGTCACCAACTAGCGGGAGGAGGCATTCAGTACTTC; CDR3: CASSHQLAGGGIQYF
size: -; J: TRBJ1-6; V: TRBV5-5; D: -; DNA: TGTGCCAGCAGCTTGGACGCCAGAAGCTCCTATAATTCACCCCTCCACTTT; CDR3: CASSLDARSSYNSPLHF
size: few; J: TRBJ1-6; V: TRBV19; D: -; DNA: TGTGCCAGTAGTATGGACAGTAATTCACCCCTCCACTTT; CDR3: CASSMDSNSPLHF
size: few; J: TRBJ1-3; V: TRBV7-9; D: -; DNA: TGTGCCAGCAGCTTTACAGGGTTTTACTCTGGAAACACCATATATTTT; CDR3: CASSFTGFYSGNTIYF
size: -; J: TRBJ1-3; V: TRBV4-1; D: -; DNA: TGCGCCAGCAGCCAAGCGGGCTTCTCTGGAAACACCATATATTTT; CDR3: CASSQAGFSGNTIYF
size: -; J: TRBJ2-3; V: TRBV10-3; D: -; DNA: TGTGCCATCAGTGATGCGGGATATGGAGATACGCAGTATTTT; CDR3: CAISDAGYGDTQYF
size: -; J: TRBJ1-1; V: TRBV7-9; D: TRBD1; DNA: TGTGCCAGCAGCTCCACTGCATCTACACGGGACAGGGAGAACACTGAAGCTTTCTTT; CDR3: CASSSTASTRDRENTEAFF
size: many; J: TRBJ2-1; V: TRBV11-2; D: TRBD2; DNA: TGTGCCAGCAGCCATATAAGACTAGCGGGAGGGAGGGATGAGCAGTTCTTC; CDR3: CASSHIRLAGGRDEQFF
size: many; J: TRBJ2-4; V: TRBV5-1; D: TRBD2; DNA: TGCGCCAGCAGCTTATCCGGCGGGGGGCACATTCAGTACTTC; CDR3: CASSLSGGGHIQYF
size: many; J: TRBJ2-7; V: TRBV28; D: TRBD2; DNA: TGTGCCAGCAGTTTAGCGGGGGGCTTCGAGCAGTACTTC; CDR3: CASSLAGGFEQYF
size: many; J: TRBJ2-2; V: TRBV15; D: -; DNA: TGTGCCACCAGCAGAGATACCGGACAGCCGAACACCGGGGAGCTGTTTTTT; CDR3: CATSRDTGQPNTGELFF
size: many; J: TRBJ2-3; V: TRBV6-1; D: TRBD1; DNA: TGTGCCAGCACCCTAGACAGGGGCGTGAGCACAGATACGCAGTATTTT; CDR3: CASTLDRGVSTDTQYF
size: few; J: TRBJ2-2; V: TRBV7-9; D: -; DNA: TGTGCCAGCAGCTCCCAACGGACGGCGAACACCGGGGAGCTGTTTTTT; CDR3: CASSSQRTANTGELFF
size: many; J: TRBJ1-1; V: TRBV20-1; D: -; DNA: TGCAGTGCTACGGCCCTAAGCTGGAACACTGAAGCTTTCTTT; CDR3: CSATALSWNTEAFF
size: many; J: TRBJ1-1; V: TRBV6-2/TRBV6-3; D: -; DNA: TGTGCCAGCACTCCTAAGCCGCCGAAGAACACTGAAGCTTTCTTT; CDR3: CASTPKPPKNTEAFF
size: many; J: TRBJ1-5; V: TRBV28; D: -; DNA: TGTGCCAGCGGTGAGGACAATCAGCCCCAGCATTTT; CDR3: CASGEDNQPQHF
size: many; J: TRBJ2-1; V: TRBV7-2; D: TRBD2; DNA: TGTGCCAGCAGCCCGCCGGGACTAGCGATGGGTGAGCAGTTCTTC; CDR3: CASSPPGLAMGEQFF
size: few; J: TRBJ2-5; V: TRBV11-2; D: -; DNA: TGTGCCAGCAGCTTAGCTCGGGGCATGGGTGGGGAGACCCAGTACTTC; CDR3: CASSLARGMGGETQYF